This is a list of T cell receptor beta chains from one sample in a study of T-cell reconstitution after alpha-beta-depleted transplantation in children. Each CDR3 protein gets one entry after TCRdb re-called the PCR reads with MiXCR. The top ten clones hold 28% of a sample with around 960,000 distinct CDR3 sequences, 25% to 30% of them seen once. Sequencing used PBMCs, mostly from graft donor cells, obtained 360 days after TCRalphabeta/CD19-depleted stem cell transplant. The receptors here all came from a boy under three years old who had a stem cell transplant for SCID, so the T cells may come from the graft donor. The CDR3 runs from the conserved cysteine through the conserved F or W. The D gene is left open where the match is weak. Rows may omit the clone size; those that give it use once, few, many or a size class.

-	TRBV6-2/TRBV6-3	few	TRBJ2-1	TGTGCCAGCAGTTACGTACTAGAGGGGGAGCAGTTCTTC	CASSYVLEGEQFF
-	TRBV4-3	few	TRBJ1-2	TGCGCCAGCAGCCAAGAGGCCCACCCCTCCGCTGGCTACACCTTC	CASSQEAHPSAGYTF
-	TRBV12-3/TRBV12-4	-	TRBJ1-2	TGTGCCACCCAGGACAGACTATATGGCTACACCTTC	CATQDRLYGYTF
-	TRBV12-3/TRBV12-4	-	TRBJ1-5	TGTGCCAGCAGCGTAACTGGGACGGGCAATCAGCCCCAGCATTTT	CASSVTGTGNQPQHF
TRBD2	TRBV24-1	-	TRBJ2-1	TGTGCCACCAGTGATTTGGGGAGTAGCGGGGGCTCCTACAATGAGCAGTTCTTC	CATSDLGSSGGSYNEQFF
TRBD2	TRBV7-3	-	TRBJ2-1	TGTGCCAGCAGCTCCACGGCGGGGGGGCCTAATGAGCAGTTCTTC	CASSSTAGGPNEQFF
TRBD1	TRBV6-1	-	TRBJ2-7	TGTGCCAGCAGTCCCGGGACAGGGTGGTGGGAGCAGTACTTC	CASSPGTGWWEQYF
-	TRBV5-5	-	TRBJ2-1	TGTGCCAGCAGCTTTACCTGGGGGCCAGGCAATGAGCAGTTCTTC	CASSFTWGPGNEQFF
TRBD1	TRBV29-1	-	TRBJ1-2	TGCAGCGTTGAAGGACAGGGGTTTTATGGCTACACCTTC	CSVEGQGFYGYTF
-	TRBV27	few	TRBJ1-6	TGTGCCAGCAGTTTAGAGACGCGGAACTATAATTCACCCCTCCACTTT	CASSLETRNYNSPLHF
-	TRBV29-1	many	TRBJ2-5	TGCAGCGTTTCGAAAGGGGGGCGGAAGGGATGGGAGACCCAGTACTTC	CSVSKGGRKGWETQYF
TRBD2	TRBV5-1	-	TRBJ2-7	TGCGCCAGCAGATTTGACTTAGCGGGGGACCCCTACGAGCAGTACTTC	CASRFDLAGDPYEQYF
TRBD1	TRBV9	-	TRBJ2-3	TGTGCCAGCAGCGCAACAGGGGTGCATACGCAGTATTTT	CASSATGVHTQYF
-	TRBV12-3/TRBV12-4	few	TRBJ1-4	TGTACCAGCAGTTTAGGGCACAGTATAGGCATATCAACTAATGAAAAACTGTTTTTT	CTSSLGHSIGISTNEKLFF
TRBD2	TRBV12-3/TRBV12-4	-	TRBJ2-5	TGTGCCAGCAGTTTAGGTAGCGGGGTCCTCCAAGAGACCCAGTACTTC	CASSLGSGVLQETQYF
TRBD1	TRBV5-1	few	TRBJ2-7	TGCGCCAGCAGCTTGGGTCGAGACAGGGGGCCGGGGGAGCAGTACTTC	CASSLGRDRGPGEQYF
-	TRBV20-1	few	TRBJ1-1	TGCAGTGCTGACCGGGGAGGGGAAGCTTTCTTT	CSADRGGEAFF
TRBD1	TRBV5-1	few	TRBJ1-2	TGCGCCAGCAGCGTAGCCGGGACAGGGCCCTATGGCTACACCTTC	CASSVAGTGPYGYTF
-	TRBV10-3	-	TRBJ1-1	TGTGCCATCAGTGAGTCAAGGGAAACTGAAGCTTTCTTT	CAISESRETEAFF
-	TRBV7-2	few	TRBJ2-1	TGTGCCAGCAGCTTAGACACCCTGGTTTTTCGTGAGCAGTTCTTC	CASSLDTLVFREQFF
-	TRBV2	once	TRBJ1-3	TGTGCCACCACCGGGATCTCTGGAAACACCATATATTTT	CATTGISGNTIYF
-	TRBV3-1	-	TRBJ1-1	TGTGCCAGCAGCCCTAAGGGGCGGTCGAACACTGAAGCTTTCTTT	CASSPKGRSNTEAFF
-	TRBV5-1	-	TRBJ2-2	TGCGCCAGCAGCTTGGCGGGGAAGCCGAACACCGGGGAGCTGTTTTTT	CASSLAGKPNTGELFF
-	TRBV5-1	-	TRBJ2-3	TGCGCCAGCAGCTTGACGCCTGCGGCGAGCACAGATACGCAGTATTTT	CASSLTPAASTDTQYF
-	TRBV9	few	TRBJ2-5	TGTGCCAGCAGCGTCGAACCGGGACCCGGTGGGACCCAGTACTTC	CASSVEPGPGGTQYF
TRBD2	TRBV12-3/TRBV12-4	-	TRBJ2-7	TGTGCCAGCAGACAGGGACTAGCGGGGGCCGCTACGTTCTACGAGCAGTACTTC	CASRQGLAGAATFYEQYF
-	TRBV5-1	few	TRBJ2-5	TGCGCCAGCAGCTTGATCGTGGAGGAGACCCAGTACTTC	CASSLIVEETQYF